This TCR beta chain was found in a study of shared T cell receptors in the human thymus. Method: immunoSEQ multiplex PCR; TCRdb's copy keeps in-frame clones and lacks some. This table holds about 380,000 clones, over 90% found once. The sequence derives from a human donor. Sequencing was performed on thymocytes.

The CDR3 spells CASSLTGGFNQPQHF. CDR3 sequence (DNA): TGTGCCAGCAGTTTGACAGGAGGTTTCAATCAGCCCCAGCATTTT. The chain has TRBV27 and TRBJ1-5; possibly TRBD1 for D (6 bases). CDR1 and CDR2 from the germline V gene are MNHEY and SMNVEV (reference sequence). V lost 3 bases, J lost 3 bases, and 12 bases lay in between. The CDR3 has 15 residues.